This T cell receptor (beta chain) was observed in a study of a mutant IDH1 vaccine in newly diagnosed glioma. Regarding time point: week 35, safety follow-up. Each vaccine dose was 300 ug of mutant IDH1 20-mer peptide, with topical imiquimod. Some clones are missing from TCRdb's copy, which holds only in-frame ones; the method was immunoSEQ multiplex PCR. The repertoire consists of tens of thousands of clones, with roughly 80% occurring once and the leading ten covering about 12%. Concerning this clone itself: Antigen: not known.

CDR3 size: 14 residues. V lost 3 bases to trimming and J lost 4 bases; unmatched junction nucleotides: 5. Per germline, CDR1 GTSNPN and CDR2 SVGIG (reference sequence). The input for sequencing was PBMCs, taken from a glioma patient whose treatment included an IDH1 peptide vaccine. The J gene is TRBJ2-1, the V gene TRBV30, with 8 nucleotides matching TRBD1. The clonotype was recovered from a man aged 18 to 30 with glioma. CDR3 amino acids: CAWSPGQAYNEQFF. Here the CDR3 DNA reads TGTGCCTGGAGCCCGGGACAGGCGTACAATGAGCAGTTCTTC.